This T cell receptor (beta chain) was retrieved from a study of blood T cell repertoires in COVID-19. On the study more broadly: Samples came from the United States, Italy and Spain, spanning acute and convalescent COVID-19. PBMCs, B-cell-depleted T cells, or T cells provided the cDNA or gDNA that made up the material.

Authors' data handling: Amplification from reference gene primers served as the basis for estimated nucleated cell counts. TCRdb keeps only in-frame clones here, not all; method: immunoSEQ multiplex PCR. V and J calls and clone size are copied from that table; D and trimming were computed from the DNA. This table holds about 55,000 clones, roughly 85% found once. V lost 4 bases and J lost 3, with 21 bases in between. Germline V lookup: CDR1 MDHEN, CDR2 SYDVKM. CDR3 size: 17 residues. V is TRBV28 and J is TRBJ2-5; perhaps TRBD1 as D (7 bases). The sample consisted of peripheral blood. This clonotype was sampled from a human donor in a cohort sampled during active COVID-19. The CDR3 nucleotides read TGTGCCAGCAGTTCAAGGGGCAGGGGGGTGGCCAAAGAGACCCAGTACTTC. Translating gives CASSSRGRGVAKETQYF.